This TCR beta chain was recovered during a study of blood T cell repertoires in COVID-19. V dropped 5 bases and J dropped 4; count of bases not matched to a gene: 4. This CDR3 is built from 13 residues. Using immunoSEQ multiplex PCR, the repertoire was profiled, and TCRdb retains in-frame clones only, with some absent. The table has around 290,000 clones, about 89% seen once; the top ten hold around 4.4%. The source material was peripheral blood. The TCR was taken from a man in his forties or fifties with acute or convalescent COVID-19. The V and J genes are TRBV12-3 or TRBV12-4 and TRBJ1-2; 7 nucleotides agree with TRBD1. The CDR3 sequence: CASSPQGRYGYTF. CDR3 in DNA: TGTGCCAGCAGTCCACAGGGGCGCTATGGCTACACCTTC.